This TCR beta chain comes out of a study of radiotherapy plus CTLA-4 blockade in lung cancer. Treatment of patients with chemo-refractory metastatic non-small-cell lung cancer consisted of focal radiation plus CTLA-4 blockade with ipilimumab. Here immunoSEQ multiplex PCR was the method, and the copy in TCRdb shows in-frame clones only, minus some. The table has about 95,000 clones, around four fifths seen once. Trimming took off 11 bases at V and 7 bases at J, with 18 bases between the two ends. Germline V lookup: CDR1 MDHEN, CDR2 SYDVKM. CDR3 length: 13 residues. Sequencing was performed on peripheral blood, taken from a patient treated with radiotherapy plus ipilimumab. This chain joins TRBV28 and TRBJ2-1; D tentatively reads TRBD1 or TRBD2 (6 bases each). This sequence was found in a human donor with non-small cell lung cancer who had stable disease on radiotherapy plus ipilimumab. The CDR3 coding sequence is TGTGCCGGCATGGGCGGAGGGGGGAATGAGCAGTTCTTC. Translation: CAGMGGGGNEQFF.